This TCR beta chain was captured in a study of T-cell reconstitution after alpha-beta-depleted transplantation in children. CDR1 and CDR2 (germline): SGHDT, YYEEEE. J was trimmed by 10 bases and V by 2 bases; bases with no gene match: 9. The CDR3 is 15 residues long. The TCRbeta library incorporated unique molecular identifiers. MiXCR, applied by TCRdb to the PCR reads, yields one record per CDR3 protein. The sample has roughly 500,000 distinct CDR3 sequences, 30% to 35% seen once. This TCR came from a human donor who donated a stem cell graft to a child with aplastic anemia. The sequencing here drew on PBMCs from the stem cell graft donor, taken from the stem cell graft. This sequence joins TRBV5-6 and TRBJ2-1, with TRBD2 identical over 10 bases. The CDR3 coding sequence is TGTGCCAGCAGCTTATCTAGCGGGAGATTATTGGAGCAGTTCTTC. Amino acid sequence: CASSLSSGRLLEQFF.